A single sample is the source of the 14 T cell receptor beta chains below, sequenced in a study of shared clonotypes between healthy human individuals. Assay used: immunoSEQ multiplex PCR; TCRdb lists only in-frame clones, some missing. This sample has some 2.1 million clones, with roughly 95% found just once. It was CD45RO-negative cells, positively selected for CCR7, that made up naive CD8 cells, with terminally differentiated effector memory CD45RA+ cells excluded. Sequencing was performed on naive CD8+ T cells sorted from blood. All receptors come from a man between 18 and 29 years old in good health.

The chain is built from TRBV4-1 and TRBJ2-7; 7 nucleotides match TRBD2. CDR1 is MGHRA, CDR2 YSYEKL, per germline. The CDR3 is 15 residues long. With V trimmed by 4 bases and J by 1 base, 7 bases remained unmatched. CDR3 coding DNA: TGCGCCAGCAGCCTAAGGGACTATCCTTCCTACGAGCAGTACTTC. This translates into CASSLRDYPSYEQYF.

This clone was detected a few times. This may come from a read error, since a much larger clone is one base off. The V and J genes are TRBV9 and TRBJ2-5, with no clear D. Trimming pared 3 bases from V and 5 bases from J, leaving 2 bases between. Germline V CDR1 and CDR2: SGDLS, YYNGEE. This CDR3 spans 10 amino acids. In DNA, the CDR3 is TGTGCCAGCAGCGAGGAGACCCAGTACTTC. Its translation: CASSEETQYF.

This rearrangement joins TRBV7-9 to TRBJ1-2, with 8 bases identical to TRBD1. The CDR3 runs to 15 residues. The germline V gene encodes CDR1 SEHNR and CDR2 FQNEAQ (reference sequence). V shed 4 bases, J shed 3 bases, and the junction held 7 bases outside the gene matches. CDR3 bases: TGTGCCAGCAGCTCTGGACAGGGAGATGACTATGGCTACACCTTC. Translating gives CASSSGQGDDYGYTF.

V and J are TRBV4-3 and TRBJ2-7; no clear D. With 1 base removed from V and 1 base from J, the gap between germline ends came to 8 bases. The CDR3 loop spans 14 amino acids. The germline V gene has CDR1 LGHNA and CDR2 YSLEER. CDR3 nucleotide sequence: TGCGCCAGCAGCCAAGTTCCGCAGTCCTACGAGCAGTACTTC. Translating it yields CASSQVPQSYEQYF.

The V and J genes are TRBV5-1 and TRBJ2-7; no firm D call. V was trimmed by 4 bases and J by 0 bases, leaving 14 bases between them. This CDR3 comprises 15 residues. CDR1 is SGHRS, CDR2 YFSETQ, per germline. The CDR3 DNA follows: TGCGCCAGCAGCCCCGACGTCCAACCCTCCTACGAGCAGTACTTC. As protein: CASSPDVQPSYEQYF.

This clone was observed a single time. This sample also contains other DNA sequences that code for the same CDR3. V gene TRBV4-1 combines with J gene TRBJ2-7; 7 bases map to TRBD1. Germline trimming cut 2 bases from V and 3 bases from J; bases unmatched to any gene: 4. This CDR3 contains 14 residues. Per the germline V gene, CDR1 is MGHRA and CDR2 is YSYEKL. CDR3 region: CASSQRDSYYEQYF. The CDR3 region has the DNA TGCGCCAGCAGCCAACGGGACAGCTACTACGAGCAGTACTTC.

Details on this clone: Other nucleotide sequences in the sample specify the same CDR3. The CDR3 protein is CASSSWVGNTEAFF. The DNA of the CDR3 is TGTGCCAGCAGCTCTTGGGTGGGGAACACTGAAGCTTTCTTT. The chain joins TRBV7-9 to TRBJ1-1; D is unresolved. This CDR3 is built from 14 residues. Per germline, CDR1 SEHNR and CDR2 FQNEAQ (reference sequence). V was trimmed by 4 bases and J by 1 base, leaving 10 bases between them.

The rearrangement uses TRBV7-9 and TRBJ2-2, with TRBD2 identical over 15 bases. V was clipped by 5 bases and J by 1 base; unmatched bases: 2. This CDR3 region has 17 residues. Germline V CDR1 and CDR2: SEHNR, FQNEAQ (reference sequence). The CDR3 reads CASSPGLAGGNTGELFF. The CDR3 DNA is TGTGCCAGCAGCCCGGGACTAGCGGGAGGGAACACCGGGGAGCTGTTTTTT.

The chain links TRBV27 to TRBJ2-2, with D unresolved. CDR3 length equals 16 residues. V was shortened by 3 bases and J by 0 bases, with 11 bases between the two germline ends. Germline loops: CDR1 MNHEY, CDR2 SMNVEV (reference sequence). CDR3: CASSLIGLPNTGELFF. DNA for the CDR3: TGTGCCAGCAGTTTGATCGGGCTTCCGAACACCGGGGAGCTGTTTTTT.

The rearrangement links TRBV10-1 to TRBJ2-2; D may be TRBD2 (5 bases). V lost 5 bases and J lost 5, with 12 bases in between. Germline V CDR1 and CDR2: WNHNN, SYGVQD (reference sequence). This CDR3 comprises 14 residues. The CDR3 sequence: CASSPRERTGELFF. The CDR3 coding sequence is TGCGCCAGCAGTCCAAGGGAGCGGACCGGGGAGCTGTTTTTT.

This clone was observed once. V and J are TRBV7-9 and TRBJ2-1; 9 bases line up with TRBD1. The CDR3 has 15 residues. Germline CDR1 SEHNR, CDR2 FQNEAQ (reference sequence). J lost 7 bases, V lost 7 bases, and 11 bases had no gene match. The CDR3 sequence is CASTGIRTGDNEQFF. CDR3 coding DNA: TGTGCCAGCACCGGAATCCGGACAGGGGATAATGAGCAGTTCTTC.

The rearrangement links TRBV11-2 to TRBJ2-7, with D perhaps matching TRBD2 (5 bases). The CDR3 sequence is 15 residues long. Germline-derived CDR1 and CDR2 are SGHAT and FQNNGV. Trimming left V 0 bases short and J 7 bases short, with 16 bases between. This CDR3 reads CASSLDPNPREEQYF. The DNA for the CDR3 is TGTGCCAGCAGCTTAGATCCGAACCCAAGGGAGGAGCAGTACTTC.

This sequence joins TRBV5-1 and TRBJ2-7; D could derive from TRBD1 or TRBD2 (5 bases each). The CDR3 loop spans 14 amino acids. V was shortened by 0 bases and J by 1 base, with 8 bases between the two germline ends. Per germline, CDR1 SGHRS and CDR2 YFSETQ. The CDR3 loop is CASSLEWGSYEQYF. Written as DNA, the CDR3 is TGCGCCAGCAGCTTGGAATGGGGGTCCTACGAGCAGTACTTC. The full variable domain, with the rest looked up from reference TRBV5-1 and TRBJ2-7, is KAGVTQTPRYLIKTRGQQVTLSCSPISGHRSVSWYQQTPGQGLQFLFEYFSETQRNKGNFPGRFSGRQFSNSRSEMNVSTLELGDSALYLCASSLEWGSYEQYFGPGTRLTVT.

The rearrangement uses TRBV13 and TRBJ1-1; D call uncertain. Germline V gene data show CDR1 as PRHDT and CDR2 as FYEKMQ (reference sequence). The CDR3 contains 13 residues. Trimming shortened V by 5 bases and J by 2 bases, and 9 bases separated the two germline ends. The CDR3 bases are TGTGCCAGCAGCCCATTTGTAAACACTGAAGCTTTCTTT. It encodes CASSPFVNTEAFF.